Listed here is a single T cell receptor (beta chain). Its specificity is not known. The CDR3 sequence is 14 residues long. Trimming removed 8 bases at V and 1 base at J, with 14 bases between. CDR1 and CDR2 from the germline V gene are MNHNS and SASEGT. This record comes from a study of T cells in localized non-small cell lung cancer. Sequencing used immunoSEQ multiplex PCR; TCRdb keeps in-frame clones, though not all of them. The repertoire consists of roughly 16,000 clones, with roughly 82% occurring once and the leading ten covering more than 25%. General observations from the study: Adjacent uninvolved lung had the highest clonality, suggesting focused antigen responses. The study sequenced only one region of the tumor. As a result, intratumor heterogeneity could not be excluded and remains possible. Higher blood T cell density went with longer overall survival.

Sequenced material: peripheral blood, taken before any cancer treatment. This receptor was identified in a male donor at least 60 years old with stage I lung adenocarcinoma. The V and J genes are TRBV6-1 and TRBJ1-1; D perhaps matches TRBD1 (6 bases). The CDR3 spells CASEGGSTNTEAFF. The CDR3 nucleotides read TGTGCCAGCGAGGGGGGCAGCACGAACACTGAAGCTTTCTTT.